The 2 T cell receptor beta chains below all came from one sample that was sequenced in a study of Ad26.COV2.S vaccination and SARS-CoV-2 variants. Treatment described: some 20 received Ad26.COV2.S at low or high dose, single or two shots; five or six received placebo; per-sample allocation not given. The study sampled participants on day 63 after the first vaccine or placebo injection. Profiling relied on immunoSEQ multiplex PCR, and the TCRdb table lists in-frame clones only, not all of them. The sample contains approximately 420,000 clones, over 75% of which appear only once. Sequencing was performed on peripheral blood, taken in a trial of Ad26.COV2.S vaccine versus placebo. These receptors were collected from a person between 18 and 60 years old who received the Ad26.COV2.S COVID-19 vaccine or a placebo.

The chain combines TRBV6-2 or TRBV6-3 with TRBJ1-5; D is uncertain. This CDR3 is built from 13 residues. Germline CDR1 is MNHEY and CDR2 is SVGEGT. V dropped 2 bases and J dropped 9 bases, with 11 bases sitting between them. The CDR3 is CASSYGLGPPQHF. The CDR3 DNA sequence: TGTGCCAGCAGTTACGGGCTGGGTCCGCCCCAGCATTTT.

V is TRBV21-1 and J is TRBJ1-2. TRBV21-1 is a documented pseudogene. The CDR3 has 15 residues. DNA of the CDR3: TGTGCCAGCAGCAAAGAGGGGACCGCTAACTATGGCTACACCTTC. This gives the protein CASSKEGTANYGYTF.